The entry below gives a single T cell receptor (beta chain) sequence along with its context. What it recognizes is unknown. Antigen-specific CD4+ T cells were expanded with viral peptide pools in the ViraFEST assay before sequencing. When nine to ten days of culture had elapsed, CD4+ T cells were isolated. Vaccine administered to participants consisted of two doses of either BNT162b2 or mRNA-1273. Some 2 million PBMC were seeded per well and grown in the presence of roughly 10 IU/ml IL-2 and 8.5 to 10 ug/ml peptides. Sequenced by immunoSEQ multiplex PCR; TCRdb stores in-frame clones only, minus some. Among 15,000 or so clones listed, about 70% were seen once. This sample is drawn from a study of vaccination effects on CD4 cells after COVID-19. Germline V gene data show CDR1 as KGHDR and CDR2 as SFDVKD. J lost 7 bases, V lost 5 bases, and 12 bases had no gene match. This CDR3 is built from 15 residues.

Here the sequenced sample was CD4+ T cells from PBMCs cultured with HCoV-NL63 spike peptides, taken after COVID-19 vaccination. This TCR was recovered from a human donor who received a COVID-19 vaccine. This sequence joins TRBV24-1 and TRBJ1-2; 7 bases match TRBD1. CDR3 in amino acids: CATSGWRQGGIGYTF. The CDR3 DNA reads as TGTGCCACCAGTGGTTGGCGACAGGGAGGAATTGGCTACACCTTC.